The rows below give T cell receptor beta chains drawn from one sample of a study of blood T cell repertoires in COVID-19. Here immunoSEQ multiplex PCR was the method, and the copy in TCRdb shows in-frame clones only, minus some. Among 150,000 to 200,000 clones listed, roughly 84% were seen once. The sample taken for sequencing was PBMCs or T cells enriched from blood (not recorded which). The receptors originated from a human donor with acute COVID-19. The donor label of this sample is uncertain. Each CDR3 is given with its conserved first and last residue. The order of the fields is V gene, J gene, clone size, D gene, CDR3 DNA, CDR3 protein. The D gene is left open where the match is weak. Not every row has a clone size; where given, it reads once, few, many or a size class.

>TRBV30|TRBJ1-1|NA|TRBD1
TGTGCCTGGAGTGTAACAACGGCACACCAGGGGGACACTGAAGCTTTCTTT
CAWSVTTAHQGDTEAFF
>TRBV6-1|TRBJ2-3|NA|NA
TGTGCCAGCAGTGAAAGAGCCTTGGGCTTAAGTGCAGATACGCAGTATTTT
CASSERALGLSADTQYF
>TRBV6-5|TRBJ2-6|NA|NA
TGTGCCAGCAGTAAGGAGAGATCTGGGGCCAACGTCCTGACTTTC
CASSKERSGANVLTF
>TRBV19|TRBJ2-5|few|NA
TGTGCCAGTAGTGCTAGAGGTGAGACCCAGTACTTC
CASSARGETQYF
>TRBV11-3|TRBJ2-3|NA|TRBD2
TGTGCCAGCAGCTTAGGACTAGCGGGGCCCGACGGCAAGGGCACAGATACGCAGTATTTT
CASSLGLAGPDGKGTDTQYF
>TRBV10-1|TRBJ2-5|NA|TRBD2
TGCGCCAGCAGTGAGTTGGCGGGGGGGCAAGAGACCCAGTACTTC
CASSELAGGQETQYF
>TRBV29-1|TRBJ2-3|NA|NA
TGCAGCGTCCTGTACACAGATACGCAGTATTTT
CSVLYTDTQYF
>TRBV4-3|TRBJ2-5|NA|TRBD2
TGCGCCAGCAGCCAAGATCGCACTAGCGGGGAGGGCCAGTACTTC
CASSQDRTSGEGQYF
>TRBV29-1|TRBJ1-2|once|TRBD1
TGCAGCATCCGGACAGGGGACTATGGCTACACCTTC
CSIRTGDYGYTF
>TRBV5-5|TRBJ2-6|NA|TRBD1
TGTGCCAGCAGCTTGGCAGGACAGGGAATTTCTGGGGCCAACGTCCTGACTTTC
CASSLAGQGISGANVLTF
>TRBV5-6|TRBJ1-2|NA|NA
TGTGCCAGCAGCTTGGCAGGGCGCGGTGGCTACACCTTC
CASSLAGRGGYTF
>TRBV4-1|TRBJ2-7|NA|TRBD2
TGCGCCAGCAGCCGGGAACGGACTAGCGGGGGTTTTCCACCCTACGAGCAGTACTTC
CASSRERTSGGFPPYEQYF
>TRBV24-1|TRBJ2-5|NA|NA
TGTGCCACCAGGCCCGGAGGGCAAGAGACCCAGTACTTC
CATRPGGQETQYF
>TRBV11-2|TRBJ2-7|NA|NA
TGTGCCAGCAGCTTAATGGAGGGGGCGTCCTACGAGCAGTACTTC
CASSLMEGASYEQYF
>TRBV6-5|TRBJ1-6|NA|NA
TGTGCCAGCAGTCTACAGGGAGCTCCCCTCCACTTT
CASSLQGAPLHF
>TRBV12-5|TRBJ1-3|NA|TRBD1
TGTGCTAGTGGTCCTTCGACAGGGCAACGTGGTTCTGGAAACACCATATATTTT
CASGPSTGQRGSGNTIYF
>TRBV7-9|TRBJ1-5|once|NA
TGTGCCAGCAGTAACGGCCCGGGAAGCAATCAGCCCCAGCATTTT
CASSNGPGSNQPQHF
>TRBV7-3|TRBJ2-1|NA|NA
TGTGCCAGCAGCTTAGGACTTGGCGATGAGCAGTTCTTC
CASSLGLGDEQFF
>TRBV4-1|TRBJ1-1|few|TRBD1
TGCGCCAGCAGCCAAGACACCGGGACAGGGGAGAAGGCTTTCTTT
CASSQDTGTGEKAFF
>TRBV5-1|TRBJ1-2|NA|NA
TGCGCATCGACCCGGGGGTCCAACTATGGCTACACCTTC
CASTRGSNYGYTF
>TRBV28|TRBJ2-1|NA|NA
TGTGCCAGCAGTTTGGCTCCCACCTACAATGAGCAGTTCTTC
CASSLAPTYNEQFF
>TRBV11-2|TRBJ2-5|NA|NA
TGTGCCAGCAGCTTCAGGGAGACCCAGTACTTC
CASSFRETQYF
>TRBV5-4|TRBJ1-3|few|TRBD1
TGTGCCAGCAGCTTGGCTCCAGGGGGCGAAAACACCATATATTTT
CASSLAPGGENTIYF
>TRBV19|TRBJ1-1|NA|TRBD1
TGTGCCACCCGGGGACAGATGAACACTGAAGCTTTCTTT
CATRGQMNTEAFF
>TRBV7-8|TRBJ2-5|NA|NA
TGTGCCAGCAGCCAATCACAAGAGACCCAGTACTTC
CASSQSQETQYF
>TRBV4-1|TRBJ2-5|NA|NA
TGCGCCAGCAGCCAAGATACCGGGAGATCGGAGACCCAGTACTTC
CASSQDTGRSETQYF
>TRBV4-3|TRBJ2-7|NA|TRBD1
TGCGCCAGCAGCCCGGGACAGGGATGGGAGTTTTTCGACGAGCAGTACTTC
CASSPGQGWEFFDEQYF
>TRBV11-2|TRBJ2-7|NA|TRBD1
TGTGCCAGCAGCTTAGATCGGCGAAGCAGGGGGCACTACGAGCAGTACTTC
CASSLDRRSRGHYEQYF
>TRBV11-2|TRBJ1-1|once|TRBD1
TGTGCCAGCAGCTTAGGGACAGGCGGAACTTTCTTT
CASSLGTGGTFF
>TRBV7-2|TRBJ2-5|NA|NA
TGTGCCAGCAGCCCAGACGGGCGCCGCGGGGAGACCCAGTACTTC
CASSPDGRRGETQYF
>TRBV6-2/TRBV6-3|TRBJ1-1|once|NA
TGTGCCAGCAGTTACATGAGACAGGTGAACACTGAAGCTTTCTTT
CASSYMRQVNTEAFF
>TRBV9|TRBJ2-7|NA|NA
TGTGCCAGCAGCGTAGAGGGACATTCCTACGAGCAGTACTTC
CASSVEGHSYEQYF
>TRBV19|TRBJ1-1|NA|TRBD1
TGTGCCAGTAGTGAACAGGGGGCGAACACTGAAGCTTTCTTT
CASSEQGANTEAFF
>TRBV6-5|TRBJ2-3|NA|NA
TGTGCCAGCAGTTTCACAGTAGGCCGAAGCACAGATACGCAGTATTTT
CASSFTVGRSTDTQYF
>TRBV3-1/TRBV3-2|TRBJ2-5|NA|TRBD2
TGTGCCAGCAGCCCGAGGGAGCGGGGGGTCCCAGAGACCCAGTACTTC
CASSPRERGVPETQYF
>TRBV9|TRBJ1-2|NA|TRBD1
TGTGCCAGCAGTCACAGGGGATGGGGCTACACCTTC
CASSHRGWGYTF
>TRBV30|TRBJ2-7|NA|TRBD1
TGTGCCTGGAAAAATGGGGACAGCTACGAGCAGTACTTC
CAWKNGDSYEQYF
>TRBV27|TRBJ1-5|NA|TRBD1
TGTGCCAGCAGTCCCCGGACAGGGAGTAGCAATCAGCCCCAGCATTTT
CASSPRTGSSNQPQHF
>TRBV11-2|TRBJ2-7|NA|TRBD2
TGTGCCAGCAGCTTTCTAGCGGACTACGAGCAGTACTTC
CASSFLADYEQYF
>TRBV4-3|TRBJ2-1|NA|NA
TGCGCCAGCAGCTCAGCGGAAAGCTCCTACAATGAGCAGTTCTTC
CASSSAESSYNEQFF
>TRBV27|TRBJ1-4|NA|NA
TGTGCCAGCAGTTTAAGGGGGTCTAATGAAAAACTGTTTTTT
CASSLRGSNEKLFF
>TRBV28|TRBJ2-6|NA|NA
TGTGCCAGCAGCCCAGGGGGGACTGGGGCCAACGTCCTGACTTTC
CASSPGGTGANVLTF
>TRBV7-3|TRBJ2-1|NA|TRBD2
TGTGCCAGCAGTCCCAGTCGGGAGGACAATGAGCAGTTCTTC
CASSPSREDNEQFF
>TRBV19|TRBJ1-6|NA|NA
TGTGCCGTACGACCGAAAGGGGCACCCCTCCACTTT
CAVRPKGAPLHF
>TRBV30|TRBJ1-1|NA|NA
TGTGCCTGGACCACATTAAGCCTTGGGAGGGCTTTCTTT
CAWTTLSLGRAFF
>TRBV12-5|TRBJ1-3|NA|NA
TGTGCTAGTGGCTTATTTCGGTACACCATATATTTT
CASGLFRYTIYF
>TRBV10-2|TRBJ1-2|NA|NA
TGCGCCAGCAGCCAGGGAAACTATGGCTACACCTTC
CASSQGNYGYTF
>TRBV5-6|TRBJ1-6|NA|NA
TGTGCCAGCAGCTTGGCTTCTAGGGACATCTATAATTCACCCCTCCACTTT
CASSLASRDIYNSPLHF
>TRBV27|TRBJ1-2|NA|NA
TGTGCCAGCAGTTCAAGGGGGGGCTGGGAAGGCTACACCTTC
CASSSRGGWEGYTF
>TRBV11-1|TRBJ2-5|NA|NA
TGTGCCAGCAGCTTAAGATCAAGGGAGGAGACCCAGTACTTC
CASSLRSREETQYF
>TRBV10-3|TRBJ2-1|NA|TRBD1
TGTGCCATCAGTGAGTGGGGAGTGCTGATACAGGGGGAGGTGAATGAGCAGTTCTTC
CAISEWGVLIQGEVNEQFF
>TRBV5-1|TRBJ1-1|NA|TRBD1
TGCGCCAGCAGCCCCCGGGACAGGCGCAACACTGAAGCTTTCTTT
CASSPRDRRNTEAFF
>TRBV2|TRBJ1-3|NA|NA
TGTGCCAGCAGTGTTATGGGACTTGCCTCTGGAAACACCATATATTTT
CASSVMGLASGNTIYF